This TCR beta chain was sequenced during a study of OX40 agonist ivuxolimab in advanced cancers. In terms of the full investigation: Ivuxolimab was an agonistic, fully human IgG2 monoclonal antibody directed against OX40 (CD134), a costimulatory receptor. Intravenous ivuxolimab was administered to patients every 2 weeks at six dose levels: 0.01, 0.1, 0.3, 1.5, 3 and 10 mg/kg. Among the approximately 50 dose-escalation patients, about 20 had hepatocellular carcinoma, roughly 15 melanoma, 9 renal cell carcinoma and 9 head and neck cancer. A male proportion of almost 85% and a mean age of 60 years, ranging from 23 to 79, were recorded for the dose-escalation cohort. Prior anti-PD-1, anti-PD-L1 or anti-CTLA-4 therapy was permitted, and checkpoint inhibitors had been received by less than 45% of dose-escalation patients. Partial responses were achieved by three dose-escalation patients, of whom one had hepatocellular carcinoma and two had cutaneous melanoma. Peripheral TCRbeta sequencing aimed to test whether ivuxolimab altered TCR sequence diversity and caused clonal T-cell expansion. The paper describes the monotherapy dose-escalation part (N of about 54 patients) of the phase I trial of ivuxolimab. Study-wide conclusions, independent of this receptor: The antigen specificity of the peripheral T cells that underwent clonal expansion was not determined. At doses from 0.1 to 3.0 mg/kg, clonal expansion was seen in both CD4+ and CD8+ blood T cells between baseline and week 6. In the 0.1-3.0 mg/kg groups, partial responders had among the lowest normalized peripheral clonal expansion, particularly in CD8+ T cells. Low levels of normalized T-cell clonal expansion were also seen in some patients who did not respond. After ivuxolimab, CD8+ T cells had more expanded clones than CD4+ T cells on average.

This clone was counted once. Its antigen is still unknown. Because it lacks the conserved phenylalanine or tryptophan at the end, this CDR3 is likely a read error. The trial excluded patients who had a history of autoimmune disease or were on systemic immunosuppression. Peripheral blood for TCR sequencing was collected from all dose cohorts at baseline, on cycle 4 day 1, and on cycle 7 day 1. The samples were drawn from a first-in-human, open-label, multicenter phase I dose-escalation trial of ivuxolimab. The trial enrolled adults with locally advanced or metastatic head and neck squamous cell, hepatocellular, melanoma or renal cell carcinoma. Before TCR sequencing, CD4+ and CD8+ T cells were separately sorted from peripheral blood. The CDR3 numbers 13 amino acids, ends counted. Left in the record is the CDR3 DNA by itself, 39 bases read in frame from the first base. From V the trimming removes 7 bases and from J it removes 8 bases, while the gene matches leave 5 bases of the junction unaccounted for. Taken from the germline V gene, the CDR1 and CDR2 loops are MNHEY and SVGAGI.

Genomic DNA was isolated from the sorted cells so that the TCRbeta CDR3 region could be sequenced. TCRbeta CDR3 regions were sequenced using the immunoSEQ Assay. Not all clones reach the TCRdb copy of this immuneACCESS table, which keeps in-frame sequences only. Checked studies attribute under half of the gap to unresolved V genes and leave the rest unexplained. This sample has 75,000 to 100,000 clones in its table, and around nine tenths of those were observed once. In total, the top ten clones hold roughly 0.5% of the sample. The chain was built from TRBV6-5 and TRBJ1-6; TRBD1 matches 7 bases in the middle. This TCR was sampled from an adult with an advanced solid tumor such as melanoma, head and neck, liver or kidney cancer. Source: CD4+ or CD8+ T cells sorted from blood, taken in a trial of the OX40 agonist ivuxolimab. The encoded CDR3 is CASKGQGDSPLHL. The DNA is TGTGCCAGCAAGGGGCAGGGGGATTCACCCCTCCACCTT.